This T cell receptor (beta chain) was documented in a study of T cell clonotyping in hematopoietic cell transplantation. Study results and limitations: After transplant, recipient diversity fell while pathologically expanded clonotypes grew through day 180.

Turning to this clone: Its antigen is not identified.

Only in-frame clones appear in the TCRdb table, and some are missing; sequencing was by immunoSEQ multiplex PCR. The data contain about 6,000 clones, around 80% of them singletons. CDR3 length: 13 amino acids. CDR1 and CDR2 (germline): GTSNPN, SVGIG (reference sequence). Trimming took off 0 bases at V and 4 bases at J, with 7 bases between the two ends. Here the sequenced sample was peripheral blood mononuclear cells, taken 180 days after allogeneic stem cell transplant. This sequence originates from a male patient aged 70 to 80 who had an allogeneic stem cell transplant from an unrelated donor, so T cells may come from the graft donor. Some clones in this sample may be carry-over from other donors' samples. The rearrangement uses TRBV30 and TRBJ1-5; D is uncertain. The CDR3 nucleotides read TGTGCCTGGAGTGTTTTCAGAAATCAGCCCCAGCATTTT. This gives the protein CAWSVFRNQPQHF.